What follows are 7 T cell receptor beta chains derived from one specimen sequenced in a study of OX40 agonist ivuxolimab in advanced cancers. Profiled with immunoSEQ multiplex PCR; TCRdb holds only in-frame clones, not every one. The data hold 45,000 to 50,000 clones, with more than 75% observed a single time. The source material was CD4+ or CD8+ T cells sorted from blood, sampled in a trial of the OX40 agonist ivuxolimab. The receptors stem from an adult with an advanced solid tumor such as melanoma, head and neck, liver or kidney cancer.

The genes are TRBV6-1 and TRBJ2-7; perhaps D is TRBD1 or TRBD2 (5 bases each). CDR3 length equals 15 residues. Germline V gene data show CDR1 as MNHNS and CDR2 as SASEGT. V lost 2 bases to trimming and J lost 2 bases, with 13 bases between them. CDR3 residues: CASSEIGTLAYEQYF. CDR3 DNA: TGTGCCAGCAGTGAAATTGGGACGTTGGCCTACGAGCAGTACTTC.

This chain joins TRBV28 and TRBJ2-2; 10 nucleotides line up with TRBD2. Losses at the gene ends were 7 bases for V and 1 base for J; bases not matched to a gene: 3. There are 15 residues in the CDR3. The germline V gene has CDR1 MDHEN and CDR2 SYDVKM. This CDR3 is CASNVAGGNTGELFF. The CDR3 nucleotides are TGTGCCAGCAATGTAGCGGGAGGGAACACCGGGGAGCTGTTTTTT.

Relative to its sample, this clone is medium-sized. CDR3 residues: CASSWRGGTEAFF. In DNA, the CDR3 is TGTGCCAGCAGTTGGAGAGGGGGCACTGAAGCTTTCTTT. J is TRBJ1-1 and V is TRBV27; a weak D match, TRBD1 (6 bases). Trimming pared 4 bases from V and 4 bases from J, leaving 10 bases between. This CDR3 contains 13 residues. The germline V gene encodes CDR1 MNHEY and CDR2 SMNVEV (reference sequence).

This sequence joins TRBV28 and TRBJ1-4; 8 bases are a match to TRBD1. This CDR3 has 13 residues. The junction had 2 bases not matched to a gene; V was cut back by 5 bases and J by 6 bases. CDR1 is MDHEN, CDR2 SYDVKM, per germline. CDR3 bases: TGTGCCAGCAGTCAGACAGGGGATGAAAAACTGTTTTTT. The encoded protein is CASSQTGDEKLFF.

J is TRBJ1-2 and V is TRBV2; D might be TRBD1 (5 bases). V lost 3 bases and J lost 1, with 12 bases in between. Per the germline V gene, CDR1 is SNHLY and CDR2 is FYNNEI. There are 15 residues in the CDR3. The DNA for the CDR3 is TGTGCCAGCAGTGAGGCGGGGGATCTTAACTATGGCTACACCTTC. Translating it yields CASSEAGDLNYGYTF.

The CDR3 DNA reads TGTGCCAGCAGCGCTGTAAGTGGGACTGAAGCTTTCTTT. The encoded protein is CASSAVSGTEAFF. The rearrangement joins TRBV9 to TRBJ1-1; D not resolved. Trimming removed 3 bases at V and 5 bases at J, with 11 bases between. Germline CDR1 SGDLS, CDR2 YYNGEE. CDR3 length: 13 amino acids.

This chain uses TRBV28 with TRBJ1-6, with 7 nucleotides matching TRBD1. J was trimmed by 4 bases and V by 2 bases; bases with no gene match: 5. Germline CDR1 MDHEN, CDR2 SYDVKM. The CDR3 covers 16 residues. The CDR3 DNA reads as TGTGCCAGCAGTTTAATGGAACAGGGGTATAATTCACCCCTCCACTTT. Translation gives CASSLMEQGYNSPLHF.